The rows below give T cell receptor beta chains drawn from one sample of a study of blood T cell repertoires in COVID-19. Repertoires were generated with immunoSEQ multiplex PCR, while TCRdb's copy carries only in-frame clones and drops some. The sample records tens of thousands of clones, roughly 90% being singletons. Sequenced sample: peripheral blood. These receptors originate from a human donor in a cohort sampled during active COVID-19. CDR3s include the opening cysteine and the closing phenylalanine or tryptophan. The D gene is left open where the match is weak. Size is omitted from some rows. Given values are once, few, many or a class for expanded clones.

cdr3_aa	cdr3_nt	v_call	j_call	clone_size	d_call
CASSYPEGNSPLHF	TGTGCCAGCAGTTACCCGGAGGGGAATTCACCCCTCCACTTT	TRBV6-6	TRBJ1-6	-	-
CASSENRVYQPQHF	TGTGCCAGTAGTGAAAATCGGGTCTATCAGCCCCAGCATTTT	TRBV19	TRBJ1-5	-	-
CASSDRPGLPGDTQYF	TGCGCCAGCAGTGATCGTCCGGGTTTACCGGGGGATACGCAGTATTTT	TRBV10-2	TRBJ2-3	-	-
CASSTGGAIHGYTF	TGTGCCAGCTCCACGGGGGGAGCTATCCATGGCTACACCTTC	TRBV6-5	TRBJ1-2	-	-
CATSIPSGGRHEQFF	TGTGCCACCAGCATCCCTAGCGGGGGGCGCCACGAGCAGTTCTTC	TRBV15	TRBJ2-1	-	TRBD2
CASSLGASGRGNEQFF	TGTGCCAGCAGCTTAGGCGCTAGCGGGAGGGGCAATGAGCAGTTCTTC	TRBV11-2	TRBJ2-1	-	TRBD2
CASSLGAGVMSTDTQYF	TGTGCCAGCAGCCTCGGGGCGGGGGTGATGAGCACAGATACGCAGTATTTT	TRBV7-9	TRBJ2-3	-	TRBD2
CASSVDRLAGTQYF	TGTGCCAGCAGCGTAGATCGCCTAGCGGGGACCCAGTACTTC	TRBV9	TRBJ2-5	-	TRBD2
CASSRLSGANVLTF	TGTGCCAGCTCGCGCCTGTCTGGGGCCAACGTCCTGACTTTC	TRBV18	TRBJ2-6	-	-
CASTLTVLSYNEQFF	TGTGCCAGCACCCTTACCGTACTTTCATACAATGAGCAGTTCTTC	TRBV7-6	TRBJ2-1	-	-
CASRSSLQGGYGYTF	TGTGCCAGCAGATCATCGTTACAGGGGGGGTATGGCTACACCTTC	TRBV7-2	TRBJ1-2	once	TRBD1
CASSRVEHYGYTF	TGTGCCAGCAGTCGTGTAGAACACTATGGCTACACCTTC	TRBV27	TRBJ1-2	once	-
CASSQDGPPSTNTQYF	TGTGCCAGCAGCCAAGATGGGCCTCCTAGCACAAATACGCAGTATTTT	TRBV14	TRBJ2-3	-	-
CALPGRDTCTDTQYF	TGTGCCCTCCCTGGGAGGGATACATGCACAGATACGCAGTATTTT	TRBV27	TRBJ2-3	-	TRBD2
CASSVGTSAQETQYF	TGTGCCAGCAGCGTCGGGACTAGCGCCCAAGAGACCCAGTACTTC	TRBV9	TRBJ2-5	-	TRBD2
CASSRSGDTSQAFF	TGTGCCAGCAGTCGGTCAGGGGATACAAGCCAAGCTTTCTTT	TRBV6-2/TRBV6-3	TRBJ1-1	-	-
CASSLVAGGYTF	TGTGCCAGCAGCTTGGTAGCTGGGGGCTACACCTTC	TRBV5-6	TRBJ1-2	once	-
CASSSRSGNEQYF	TGTGCCAGCAGCTCAAGATCAGGGAACGAGCAGTACTTC	TRBV7-2	TRBJ2-7	-	-